Listed below are T cell receptor beta chains from one sample, sequenced in a study of cytomegalovirus exposure and HLA in healthy donors. Clones were read by immunoSEQ multiplex PCR, and TCRdb kept only the in-frame ones, dropping some. The sample includes around 98,000 clones, roughly 87% of them seen just once. Material for sequencing was PBMCs. All receptors come from a man aged 18 to 29 in good health and CMV-seropositive. CDR3s include the opening cysteine and the closing phenylalanine or tryptophan. The D gene is left open where the match is weak. Rows give clone size only sometimes, using once, few, many, or a class for an expanded clone.

V gene	J gene	D gene	clone size	CDR3 DNA	CDR3 protein
TRBV25-1	TRBJ2-1	.	.	TGTGCCAGCACAGGCGCCAATGAGCAGTTCTTC	CASTGANEQFF
TRBV16	TRBJ1-6	.	once	TGTGCCAGCAGCCCCGCAGCCTACCCCGAGGCACCCCTCCACTTT	CASSPAAYPEAPLHF
TRBV5-4	TRBJ2-5	.	.	TGTGCCAGCAGCTTAGATCCCGGGGAAGAGACCCAGTACTTC	CASSLDPGEETQYF
TRBV5-6	TRBJ2-3	TRBD2	.	TGTGCCAGCAGCCGTAGGACTAGCGGGGTGGGAGATACGCAGTATTTT	CASSRRTSGVGDTQYF
TRBV5-1	TRBJ1-2	TRBD1	.	TGCGCCAGCAGCTTGGCCCCGACAGGGGGCCACTATGGCTACACCTTC	CASSLAPTGGHYGYTF
TRBV10-3	TRBJ2-7	TRBD1	.	TGTGCCATCAACGGACAGGGATCCTCCGAGCAGTACTTC	CAINGQGSSEQYF
TRBV21-1	TRBJ2-7	.	.	TGTGCCAGCAGCAGGACAGGGGCCTCCTACGAGCAGTACTTC	CASSRTGASYEQYF
TRBV7-9	TRBJ2-1	TRBD1	.	TGTGCCAGCAGCCTCGGGACAGGGGGCTTTCGGACCTACAATGAGCAGTTCTTC	CASSLGTGGFRTYNEQFF
TRBV7-2	TRBJ2-1	TRBD2	.	TGTGCCAGCAGCTTAGGACGCGGGGGGGCTGGCAATGAGCAGTTCTTC	CASSLGRGGAGNEQFF
TRBV7-9	TRBJ2-1	TRBD2	.	TGTGCCAGCAGCAAGGGACTAGCGGGGCTCAATGAGCAGTTCTTC	CASSKGLAGLNEQFF
TRBV11-3	TRBJ1-1	.	.	TGTGCCAGCAGCTTAGTGCGGTCTGAAGCTTTCTTT	CASSLVRSEAFF
TRBV18	TRBJ2-7	TRBD1	.	TGTGCCAGCTCACCGCCTTCAGGGGGAACTACCTACGAGCAGTACTTC	CASSPPSGGTTYEQYF
TRBV11-2	TRBJ2-1	TRBD1	.	TGTGCCAGCAGCGTAACCGGGACAGGGGTCAATGAGCAGTTCTTC	CASSVTGTGVNEQFF
TRBV19	TRBJ1-2	.	.	TGTGCCAGTAGTTTTACAAATGACTATGGCTACACCTTC	CASSFTNDYGYTF
TRBV4-1	TRBJ2-7	.	.	TGCGCCAGCAGCCAAGTTGGCAGCTACGAGCAGTACTTC	CASSQVGSYEQYF
TRBV27	TRBJ2-7	.	.	TGTGCCAGCAGTTTAGAACGGCCGGGGGTAGAAGAGCAGTACTTC	CASSLERPGVEEQYF
TRBV27	TRBJ2-7	.	.	TGTGCCAGCACCCCTCACGGCGGGACCTACGAGCAGTACTTC	CASTPHGGTYEQYF
TRBV2	TRBJ2-5	TRBD2	.	TGTGCCAGCAACCTACTAGCGGGATACGAGACCCAGTACTTC	CASNLLAGYETQYF
TRBV11-1	TRBJ2-3	.	.	TGTGCCAGCAGCTTAGGTGTCCAGCGGAGCACAGATACGCAGTATTTT	CASSLGVQRSTDTQYF
TRBV19	TRBJ2-7	.	.	TGTGCCAGTAGTATAGCGGAGGAGGGCGGCTACGAGCAGTACTTC	CASSIAEEGGYEQYF
TRBV6-6	TRBJ2-5	.	.	TGTGCCAGCAGTCACGTCTGGGGGGGGGCTGAAGAGACCCAGTACTTC	CASSHVWGGAEETQYF
TRBV7-9	TRBJ2-7	.	few	TGTGCCAGCAGCCCCCCAGGGCACGAGCAGTACTTC	CASSPPGHEQYF
TRBV7-3	TRBJ2-3	TRBD1	.	TGTGCCAGCAGCCCAGGGACAGCACTGGATACGCAGTATTTT	CASSPGTALDTQYF
TRBV19	TRBJ1-2	TRBD1	.	TGTGCCAGTAGTCTAAACGTGGGACAGGGGAACGGCTACACCTTC	CASSLNVGQGNGYTF
TRBV7-7	TRBJ2-7	TRBD1	.	TGTGCCAGCAGTTTGGACAGGGGAAGCTACGAGCAGTACTTC	CASSLDRGSYEQYF
TRBV10-3	TRBJ2-7	.	.	TGTGCCATCAGTGGGACAGACTCCTACGAGCAGTACTTC	CAISGTDSYEQYF
TRBV7-9	TRBJ1-5	.	few	TGTGCCAGCAGCTTTGACTATCAGCCCCAGCATTTT	CASSFDYQPQHF
TRBV15	TRBJ2-1	TRBD1	.	TGTGCCACCAGCAGAACCGGGACAGGGGGCGGTGAGCAGTTCTTC	CATSRTGTGGGEQFF
TRBV11-3	TRBJ2-7	TRBD1	.	TGTGCCAGCAGCTTGAGCAGGGGGCCCTACGAGCAGTACTTC	CASSLSRGPYEQYF
TRBV6-1	TRBJ2-7	TRBD2	.	TGTGCCAGCAGTGTTCCACCCCGGGCGGGAGACGAGCAGTACTTC	CASSVPPRAGDEQYF
TRBV10-3	TRBJ2-3	TRBD1	.	TGTGCCACCGCAGGGGGAGGCACAGATACGCAGTATTTT	CATAGGGTDTQYF
TRBV9	TRBJ1-1	.	.	TGTGCCAGCAGCGCGGCACCACGGCGGGCCACTGAAGCTTTCTTT	CASSAAPRRATEAFF
TRBV5-1	TRBJ2-5	.	.	TGCGCCAGCAGCTTGGAGTCCGGGAGGGGGCTAGAAACCCAGTACTTC	CASSLESGRGLETQYF
TRBV27	TRBJ1-2	.	.	TGTGCCAGCAGCACCAGGGGTAACTATGGCTACACCTTC	CASSTRGNYGYTF
TRBV28	TRBJ2-3	.	.	TGTGCCAGCAGTACGGCTAGTCACAGGGTAGATACGCAGTATTTT	CASSTASHRVDTQYF
TRBV25-1	TRBJ2-7	TRBD1	.	TGTGCCAGCAGGGACGACAGGGGGTCCGCCTACGAGCAGTACTTC	CASRDDRGSAYEQYF
TRBV29-1	TRBJ2-2	TRBD2	.	TGCAGCGTCGCCCAAGCGGGGGCCGGGGAGCTGTTTTTT	CSVAQAGAGELFF
TRBV27	TRBJ1-5	.	.	TGTGCCAGCAGTTTATCGCCAACTTATAGCAATCAGCCCCAGCATTTT	CASSLSPTYSNQPQHF
TRBV9	TRBJ2-2	TRBD2	.	TGTGCCAGCAGCTACCGGGGGGGCCGGGACACCGGGGAGCTGTTTTTT	CASSYRGGRDTGELFF
TRBV7-2	TRBJ2-5	TRBD2	.	TGTGCCAGCAGCTTAGTGCAGCGGGGGGGCCCCGAGATCCAGTACTTC	CASSLVQRGGPEIQYF
TRBV27	TRBJ2-1	TRBD2	.	TGTGCCAGCATTTTTACAACTAGCGGGAGGGCCGGGGACAATGAGCAGTTCTTC	CASIFTTSGRAGDNEQFF
TRBV5-6	TRBJ1-2	.	once	TGTGCCAGCAGCTTGGCAGGGGATCATGGCTACACCTTC	CASSLAGDHGYTF
TRBV6-4	TRBJ2-1	TRBD2	.	TGTGCCAGCAGTGTTTCTAGCGGGGGGTTTCATGAGCAGTTCTTC	CASSVSSGGFHEQFF
TRBV6-1	TRBJ2-5	TRBD2	once	TGTGCCAGCAGTGAAGTAGCGGGGGGCCAAGAGACCCAGTACTTC	CASSEVAGGQETQYF
TRBV15	TRBJ2-2	.	.	TGTGCCACCAGGAGGCGACTAGGCGGCACCGGGGAGCTGTTTTTT	CATRRRLGGTGELFF
TRBV10-3	TRBJ2-3	TRBD2	.	TGTGCCATCAGTGAAAGAACGGGAGGGACAGATACGCAGTATTTT	CAISERTGGTDTQYF
TRBV5-4	TRBJ2-2	TRBD2	.	TGTGCCAGCAGCCCAGGGACTAGCGGGGCTAACGGGGAGCTGTTTTTT	CASSPGTSGANGELFF
TRBV2	TRBJ2-6	.	.	TGTGCCAGCTCGGAGGTTCGGGCTGGGGCCAACGTCCTGACTTTC	CASSEVRAGANVLTF